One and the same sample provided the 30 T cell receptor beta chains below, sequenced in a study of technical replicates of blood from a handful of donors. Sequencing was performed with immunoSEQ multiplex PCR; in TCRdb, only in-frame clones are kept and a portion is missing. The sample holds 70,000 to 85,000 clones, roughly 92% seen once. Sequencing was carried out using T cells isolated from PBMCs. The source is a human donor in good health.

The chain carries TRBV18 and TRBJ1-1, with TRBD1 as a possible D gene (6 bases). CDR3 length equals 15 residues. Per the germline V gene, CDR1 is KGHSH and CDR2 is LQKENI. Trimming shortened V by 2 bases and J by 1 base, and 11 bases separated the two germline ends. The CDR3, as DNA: TGTGCCAGCTCACCAGCCTTACAGGGGAACACTGAAGCTTTCTTT. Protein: CASSPALQGNTEAFF.

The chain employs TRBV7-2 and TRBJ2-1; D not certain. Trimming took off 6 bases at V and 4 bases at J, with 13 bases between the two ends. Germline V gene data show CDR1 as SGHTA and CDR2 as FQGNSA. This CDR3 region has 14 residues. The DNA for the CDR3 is TGTGCCAGCAGTTCCGCGGCGTCATACAATGAGCAGTTCTTC. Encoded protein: CASSSAASYNEQFF.

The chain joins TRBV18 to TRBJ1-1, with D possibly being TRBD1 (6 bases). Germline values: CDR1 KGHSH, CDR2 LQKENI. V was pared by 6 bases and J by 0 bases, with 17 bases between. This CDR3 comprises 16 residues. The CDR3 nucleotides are TGTGCCAGCTCTCTATGGGGGCCTACTATGAACACTGAAGCTTTCTTT. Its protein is CASSLWGPTMNTEAFF. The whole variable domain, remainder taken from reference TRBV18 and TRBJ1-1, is NAGVMQNPRHLVRRRGQEARLRCSPMKGHSHVYWYRQLPEEGLKFMVYLQKENIIDESGMPKERFSAEFPKEGPSILRIQQVVRGDSAAYFCASSLWGPTMNTEAFFGQGTRLTVV.

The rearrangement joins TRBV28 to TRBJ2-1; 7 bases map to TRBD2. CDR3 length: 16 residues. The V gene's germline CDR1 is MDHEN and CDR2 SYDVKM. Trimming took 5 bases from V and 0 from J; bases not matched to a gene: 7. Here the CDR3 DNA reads TGTGCCAGCAGTGTACTTATAGCGGGCTCCTACAATGAGCAGTTCTTC. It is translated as CASSVLIAGSYNEQFF.

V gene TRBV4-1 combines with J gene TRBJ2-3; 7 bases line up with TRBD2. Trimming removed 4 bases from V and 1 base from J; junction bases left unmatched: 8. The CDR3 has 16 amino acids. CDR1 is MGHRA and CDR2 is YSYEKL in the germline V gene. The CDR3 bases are TGCGCCAGCAGCCGCAGTGGAGCGGGGCGCACAGATACGCAGTATTTT. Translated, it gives CASSRSGAGRTDTQYF.

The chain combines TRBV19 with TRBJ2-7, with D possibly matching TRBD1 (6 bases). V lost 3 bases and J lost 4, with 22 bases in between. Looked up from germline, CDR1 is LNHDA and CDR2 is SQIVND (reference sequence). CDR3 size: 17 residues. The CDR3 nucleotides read TGTGCCAGTAGTATTTTAATCGGGACAAAATATGAATACGAGCAGTACTTC. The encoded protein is CASSILIGTKYEYEQYF.

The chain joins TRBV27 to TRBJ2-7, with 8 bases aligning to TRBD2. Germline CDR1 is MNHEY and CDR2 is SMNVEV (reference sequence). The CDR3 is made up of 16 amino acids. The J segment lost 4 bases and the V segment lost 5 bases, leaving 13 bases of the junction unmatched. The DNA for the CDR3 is TGTGCCAGCAGTCCCCACGGGGGGGCGCTTAATTACGAGCAGTACTTC. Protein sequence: CASSPHGGALNYEQYF.

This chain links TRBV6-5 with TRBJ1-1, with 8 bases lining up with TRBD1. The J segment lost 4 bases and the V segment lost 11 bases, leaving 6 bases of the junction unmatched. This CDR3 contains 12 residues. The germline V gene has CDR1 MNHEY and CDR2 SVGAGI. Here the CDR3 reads CAARGLGTEAFF. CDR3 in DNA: TGTGCCGCCAGGGGGCTAGGCACTGAAGCTTTCTTT.

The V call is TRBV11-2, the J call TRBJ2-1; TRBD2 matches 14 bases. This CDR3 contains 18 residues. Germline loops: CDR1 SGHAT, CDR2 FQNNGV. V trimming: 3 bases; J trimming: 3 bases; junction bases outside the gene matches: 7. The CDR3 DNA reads TGTGCCAGCAGCTTTGGACTAGCGGGAGGCCCCCTCTACAATGAGCAGTTCTTC. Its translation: CASSFGLAGGPLYNEQFF.

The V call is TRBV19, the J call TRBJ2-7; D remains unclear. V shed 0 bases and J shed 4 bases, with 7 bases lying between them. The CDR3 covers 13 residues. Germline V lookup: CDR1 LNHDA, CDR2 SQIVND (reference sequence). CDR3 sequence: CASSIDRGYEQYF. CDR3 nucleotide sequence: TGTGCCAGTAGTATAGATCGAGGATACGAGCAGTACTTC. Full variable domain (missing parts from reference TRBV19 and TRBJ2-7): DGGITQSPKYLFRKEGQNVTLSCEQNLNHDAMYWYRQDPGQGLRLIYYSQIVNDFQKGDIAEGYSVSREKKESFPLTVTSAQKNPTAFYLCASSIDRGYEQYFGPGTRLTVT.

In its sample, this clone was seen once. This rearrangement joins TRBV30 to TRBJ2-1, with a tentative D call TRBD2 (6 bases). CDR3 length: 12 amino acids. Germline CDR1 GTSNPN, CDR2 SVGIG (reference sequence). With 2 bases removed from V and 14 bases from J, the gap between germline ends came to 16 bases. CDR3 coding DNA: TGTGCCTGGAGTTCATCCGGGGGAACGGAGTTCTTC. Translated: CAWSSSGGTEFF.

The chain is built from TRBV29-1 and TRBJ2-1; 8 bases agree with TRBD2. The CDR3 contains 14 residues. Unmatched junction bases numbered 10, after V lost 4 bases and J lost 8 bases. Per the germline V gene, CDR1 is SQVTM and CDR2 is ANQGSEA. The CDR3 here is CSVVASGSVDEQFF. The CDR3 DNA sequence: TGCAGCGTTGTTGCCAGCGGGAGCGTCGATGAGCAGTTCTTC.

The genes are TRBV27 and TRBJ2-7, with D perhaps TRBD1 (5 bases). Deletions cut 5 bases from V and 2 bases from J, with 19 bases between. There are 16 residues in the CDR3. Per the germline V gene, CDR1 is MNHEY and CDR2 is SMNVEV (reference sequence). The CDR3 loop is CASSPSTGPQAYEQYF. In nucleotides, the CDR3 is TGTGCCAGCAGTCCTAGTACAGGACCACAGGCCTACGAGCAGTACTTC.

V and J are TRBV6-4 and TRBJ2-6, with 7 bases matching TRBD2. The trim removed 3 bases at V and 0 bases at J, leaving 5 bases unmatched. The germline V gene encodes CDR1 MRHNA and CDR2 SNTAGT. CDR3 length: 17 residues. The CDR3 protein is CASSEAGYFSGANVLTF. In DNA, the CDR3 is TGTGCCAGCAGTGAAGCGGGATACTTCTCTGGGGCCAACGTCCTGACTTTC.

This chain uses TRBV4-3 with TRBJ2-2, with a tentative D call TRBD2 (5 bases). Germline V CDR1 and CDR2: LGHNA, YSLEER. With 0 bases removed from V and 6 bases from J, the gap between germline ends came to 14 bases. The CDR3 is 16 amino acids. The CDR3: CASSQDPGIDSGELFF. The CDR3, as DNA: TGCGCCAGCAGCCAAGATCCCGGGATTGACTCCGGGGAGCTGTTTTTT.

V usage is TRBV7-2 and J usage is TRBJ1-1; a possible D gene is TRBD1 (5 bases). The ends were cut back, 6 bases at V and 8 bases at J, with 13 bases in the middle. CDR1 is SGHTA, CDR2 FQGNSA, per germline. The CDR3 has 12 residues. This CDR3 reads CASRLGEGEAFF. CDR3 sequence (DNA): TGTGCCAGCAGGCTAGGGGAGGGCGAAGCTTTCTTT.

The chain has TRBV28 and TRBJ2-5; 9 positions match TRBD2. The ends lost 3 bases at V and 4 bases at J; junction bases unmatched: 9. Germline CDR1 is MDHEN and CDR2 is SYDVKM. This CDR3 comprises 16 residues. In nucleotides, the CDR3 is TGTGCCAGCAGTTTTCTGGCGGGAGGGCCGGGAGAGACCCAGTACTTC. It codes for CASSFLAGGPGETQYF.

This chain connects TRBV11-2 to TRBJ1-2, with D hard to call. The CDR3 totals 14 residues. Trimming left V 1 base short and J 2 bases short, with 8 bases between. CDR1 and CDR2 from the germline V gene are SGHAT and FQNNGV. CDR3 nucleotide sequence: TGTGCCAGCAGCTTAGGGGCAGGAAACTATGGCTACACCTTC. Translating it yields CASSLGAGNYGYTF. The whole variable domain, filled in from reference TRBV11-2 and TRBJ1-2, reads EAGVAQSPRYKIIEKRQSVAFWCNPISGHATLYWYQQILGQGPKLLIQFQNNGVVDDSQLPKDRFSAERLKGVDSTLKIQPAKLEDSAVYLCASSLGAGNYGYTFGSGTRLTVV.

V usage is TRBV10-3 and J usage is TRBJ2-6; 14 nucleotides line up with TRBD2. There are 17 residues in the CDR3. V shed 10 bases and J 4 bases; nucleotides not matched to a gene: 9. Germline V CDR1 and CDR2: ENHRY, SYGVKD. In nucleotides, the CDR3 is TGTGCCACAATCCTGGGACTAGCGGGAGCCGGGGCCAACGTCCTGACTTTC. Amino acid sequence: CATILGLAGAGANVLTF.

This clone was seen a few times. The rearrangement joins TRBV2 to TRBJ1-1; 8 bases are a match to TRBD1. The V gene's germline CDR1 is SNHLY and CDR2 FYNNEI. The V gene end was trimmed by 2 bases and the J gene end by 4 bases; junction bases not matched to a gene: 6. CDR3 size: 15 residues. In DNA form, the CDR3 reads TGTGCCAGCAGTGAACAGGGGGCTGAAGGCACTGAAGCTTTCTTT. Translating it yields CASSEQGAEGTEAFF.

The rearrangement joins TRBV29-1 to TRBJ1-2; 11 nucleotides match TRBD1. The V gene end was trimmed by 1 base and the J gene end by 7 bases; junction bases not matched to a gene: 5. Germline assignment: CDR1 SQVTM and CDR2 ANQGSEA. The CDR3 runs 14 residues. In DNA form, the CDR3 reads TGCAGCGTTGAAGTACCGGACAGGGGGCTTGGCTACACCTTC. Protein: CSVEVPDRGLGYTF.

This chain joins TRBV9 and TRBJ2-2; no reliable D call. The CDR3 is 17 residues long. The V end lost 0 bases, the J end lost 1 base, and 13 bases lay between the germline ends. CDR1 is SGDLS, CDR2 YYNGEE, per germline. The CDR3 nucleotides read TGTGCCAGCAGCGTAGGAGTTGTGGAGTTGAACACCGGGGAGCTGTTTTTT. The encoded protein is CASSVGVVELNTGELFF.

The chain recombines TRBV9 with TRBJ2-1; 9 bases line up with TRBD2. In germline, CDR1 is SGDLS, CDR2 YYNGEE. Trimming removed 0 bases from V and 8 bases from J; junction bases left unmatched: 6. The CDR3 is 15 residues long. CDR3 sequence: CASSVDGGRAYEQFF. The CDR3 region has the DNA TGTGCCAGCAGCGTAGACGGCGGGAGGGCCTATGAGCAGTTCTTC.

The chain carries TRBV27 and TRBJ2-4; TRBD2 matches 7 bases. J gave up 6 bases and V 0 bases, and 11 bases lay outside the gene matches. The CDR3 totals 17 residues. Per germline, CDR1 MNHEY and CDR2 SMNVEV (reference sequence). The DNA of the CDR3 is TGTGCCAGCAGTTTATCGATGCAGGGCGGGGGTGGAAACATTCAGTACTTC. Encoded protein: CASSLSMQGGGGNIQYF.

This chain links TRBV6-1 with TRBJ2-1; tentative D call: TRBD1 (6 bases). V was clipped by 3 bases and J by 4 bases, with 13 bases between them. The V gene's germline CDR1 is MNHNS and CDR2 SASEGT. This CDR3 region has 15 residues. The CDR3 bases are TGTGCCAGCAGTGATGAGACAGGAAATTACAATGAGCAGTTCTTC. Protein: CASSDETGNYNEQFF.

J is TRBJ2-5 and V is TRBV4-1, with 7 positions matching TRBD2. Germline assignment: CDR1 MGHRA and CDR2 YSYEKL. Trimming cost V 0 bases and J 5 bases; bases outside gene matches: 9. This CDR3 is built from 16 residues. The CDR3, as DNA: TGCGCCAGCAGCCAAGATCGGGCGGGAGTAGAGGAGACCCAGTACTTC. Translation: CASSQDRAGVEETQYF.

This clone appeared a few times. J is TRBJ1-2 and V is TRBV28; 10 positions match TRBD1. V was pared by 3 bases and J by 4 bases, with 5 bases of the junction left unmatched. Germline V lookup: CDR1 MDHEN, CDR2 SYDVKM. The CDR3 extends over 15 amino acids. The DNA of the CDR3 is TGTGCCAGCAGTTTGCGGGACAGGGGAATCTATGGCTACACCTTC. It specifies CASSLRDRGIYGYTF.

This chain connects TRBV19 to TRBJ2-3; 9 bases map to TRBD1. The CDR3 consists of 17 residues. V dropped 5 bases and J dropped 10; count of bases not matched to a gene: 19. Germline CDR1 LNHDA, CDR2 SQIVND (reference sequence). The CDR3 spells CASSSTPGQGALGPQYF. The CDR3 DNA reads TGTGCCAGTAGTTCTACACCGGGACAGGGAGCGTTAGGACCGCAGTATTTT. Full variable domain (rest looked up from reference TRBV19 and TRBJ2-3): DGGITQSPKYLFRKEGQNVTLSCEQNLNHDAMYWYRQDPGQGLRLIYYSQIVNDFQKGDIAEGYSVSREKKESFPLTVTSAQKNPTAFYLCASSSTPGQGALGPQYFGPGTRLTVL.

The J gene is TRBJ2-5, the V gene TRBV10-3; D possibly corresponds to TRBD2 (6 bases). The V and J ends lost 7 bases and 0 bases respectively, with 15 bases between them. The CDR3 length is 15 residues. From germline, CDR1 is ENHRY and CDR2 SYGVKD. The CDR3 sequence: CAIKAGDWDQETQYF. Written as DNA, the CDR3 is TGTGCCATCAAAGCGGGTGATTGGGACCAAGAGACCCAGTACTTC.

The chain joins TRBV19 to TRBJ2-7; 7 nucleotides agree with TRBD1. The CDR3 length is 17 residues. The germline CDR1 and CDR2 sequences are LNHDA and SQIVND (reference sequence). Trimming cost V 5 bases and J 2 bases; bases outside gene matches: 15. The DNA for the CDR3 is TGTGCCAGTAGTGCCAGGACAGGTAGAGGGAGAGCCTACGAGCAGTACTTC. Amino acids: CASSARTGRGRAYEQYF.